These T cell receptor beta chains were read from a single sample in a study of cytomegalovirus exposure and HLA in healthy donors. Here immunoSEQ multiplex PCR was the method, and the copy in TCRdb shows in-frame clones only, minus some. The data contain around 190,000 clones, around 73% of them singletons. The specimen was PBMCs. The receptor source for this set is a woman aged 25 to 39 in good health and CMV-seronegative. The CDR3 runs from the conserved cysteine through the conserved F or W. Fields, in order: clone size, J gene, D gene, V gene, CDR3 protein, CDR3 DNA. The D gene is left open where the match is weak. The listing skips clone size in some rows; elsewhere it reads once, few, many or a size class.

once	TRBJ2-7	-	TRBV4-1	CASSLRQGTTYEQYF	TGCGCCAGCAGCCTAAGGCAGGGGACCACCTACGAGCAGTACTTC
few	TRBJ2-5	TRBD2	TRBV19	CASSLAGGPGETQYF	TGTGCCAGTTCACTAGCGGGAGGGCCGGGAGAGACCCAGTACTTC
few	TRBJ1-2	-	TRBV30	CAWSVTVRHYGYTF	TGTGCCTGGAGTGTAACGGTCCGTCACTATGGCTACACCTTC
-	TRBJ2-3	TRBD2	TRBV30	CAWSHSGTDTQYF	TGTGCCTGGTCTCATAGCGGGACAGATACGCAGTATTTT
-	TRBJ2-3	-	TRBV29-1	CSVERIYRATDTQYF	TGCAGCGTTGAGAGGATATACAGGGCCACAGATACGCAGTATTTT
-	TRBJ1-2	-	TRBV30	CAWSVPARGGGYTF	TGTGCCTGGAGTGTACCGGCCAGGGGTGGGGGCTACACCTTC
-	TRBJ1-2	TRBD1	TRBV5-1	CASSLDRVGYGYTF	TGCGCCAGCAGCTTAGACAGGGTCGGCTATGGCTACACCTTC
-	TRBJ1-5	-	TRBV7-6	CASSLAGGGPASDQPQHF	TGTGCCAGCAGCTTAGCCGGGGGGGGGCCGGCATCGGATCAGCCCCAGCATTTT
-	TRBJ2-1	TRBD2	TRBV5-1	CASSLAPRGGSYNEQFF	TGCGCCAGCAGCCTCGCACCTCGGGGGGGCTCCTACAATGAGCAGTTCTTC
few	TRBJ1-5	TRBD1	TRBV30	CAWSTTGGTQHF	TGTGCCTGGAGTACGACAGGGGGTACCCAGCATTTT
-	TRBJ2-7	TRBD2	TRBV4-2	CASSVLAGELNEQYF	TGTGCCAGCAGCGTCCTAGCGGGAGAGCTTAACGAGCAGTACTTC
once	TRBJ1-2	-	TRBV6-1	CASSEWVAGNYGYTF	TGTGCCAGCAGTGAATGGGTGGCAGGGAACTATGGCTACACCTTC
few	TRBJ1-3	TRBD1	TRBV15	CATSIDRGLGGNTIYF	TGTGCCACCAGCATTGACAGGGGATTGGGGGGAAACACCATATATTTT
-	TRBJ2-3	-	TRBV5-1	CASSLGSGSDTQYF	TGCGCCAGCAGCTTAGGCTCAGGGTCAGATACGCAGTATTTT
-	TRBJ2-1	-	TRBV6-8	CASSYGRPTWDEQFF	TGTGCCAGCAGTTACGGCAGGCCAACCTGGGATGAGCAGTTCTTC
-	TRBJ2-1	-	TRBV6-5	CASSYSRNTYNEQFF	TGTGCCAGCAGTTACTCCCGCAACACCTACAATGAGCAGTTCTTC
-	TRBJ2-7	TRBD1	TRBV11-3	CASSLGGDREGYEQYF	TGTGCCAGCAGCTTGGGTGGGGACAGAGAAGGGTACGAGCAGTACTTC
-	TRBJ2-7	TRBD2	TRBV19	CASRLAGGHEQYF	TGTGCCAGTCGACTAGCGGGAGGTCACGAGCAGTACTTC
-	TRBJ1-5	-	TRBV27	CASSSTIPGTLEDQPQHF	TGTGCCAGCAGTTCCACAATCCCAGGGACACTGGAAGACCAGCCCCAGCATTTT
-	TRBJ1-1	-	TRBV29-1	CSVGQLNTEAFF	TGCAGCGTAGGACAGCTGAACACTGAAGCTTTCTTT
-	TRBJ1-1	-	TRBV11-2	CASSFQRYTTEAFF	TGTGCCAGCAGTTTCCAGAGGTATACCACTGAAGCTTTCTTT
-	TRBJ2-3	TRBD2	TRBV7-2	CASRPSGGLGYTQYF	TGTGCCAGCAGACCGAGCGGGGGACTTGGGTATACGCAGTATTTT
-	TRBJ2-2	TRBD2	TRBV5-4	CASSWGLAGVGGELFF	TGTGCCAGCAGCTGGGGACTAGCGGGAGTAGGCGGGGAGCTGTTTTTT
once	TRBJ2-5	-	TRBV5-6	CASSLHREETQYF	TGTGCCAGCAGCCTCCACAGGGAAGAGACCCAGTACTTC
-	TRBJ2-4	-	TRBV2	CASLLFQGTGAKNIQYF	TGTGCCAGCTTACTTTTTCAGGGGACGGGAGCCAAAAACATTCAGTACTTC
-	TRBJ2-7	TRBD1	TRBV6-1	CASSEAVRGPDEQYF	TGTGCCAGCAGTGAAGCGGTTAGGGGGCCGGACGAGCAGTACTTC
-	TRBJ1-4	-	TRBV28	CASSWTPPDNEKLFF	TGTGCCAGCAGCTGGACACCTCCTGATAATGAAAAACTGTTTTTT
-	TRBJ2-5	TRBD2	TRBV4-1	CASSRLLAGGREETQYF	TGCGCCAGCAGCCGACTACTAGCGGGGGGGCGTGAAGAGACCCAGTACTTC
-	TRBJ2-3	TRBD2	TRBV11-2	CASSLVVAGRTDTQYF	TGTGCCAGCAGCTTAGTGGTAGCGGGACGCACAGATACGCAGTATTTT
few	TRBJ1-2	-	TRBV6-5	CASSPQETYGYTF	TGTGCCAGCAGTCCACAGGAGACCTATGGCTACACCTTC
-	TRBJ2-7	TRBD1	TRBV27	CASSPTRTGPTEQYF	TGTGCCAGCAGCCCCACCCGGACAGGACCTACCGAGCAGTACTTC
-	TRBJ1-2	TRBD1	TRBV5-1	CASSLGGTGTNYGYTF	TGCGCCAGCAGCTTGGGAGGGACAGGAACTAACTATGGCTACACCTTC
-	TRBJ1-1	-	TRBV5-4	CASRGGVGGGRGTEAFF	TGTGCCAGCAGAGGGGGGGTCGGGGGGGGACGGGGCACTGAAGCTTTCTTT
-	TRBJ1-2	-	TRBV28	CASSFRAGMGGYTF	TGTGCCAGCAGTTTTCGGGCAGGGATGGGAGGCTACACCTTC
-	TRBJ2-5	TRBD1	TRBV18	CASSPPQTGLETQYF	TGTGCCAGCTCACCACCGCAGACAGGGCTAGAGACCCAGTACTTC
-	TRBJ1-4	-	TRBV18	CASSPRAGSNEKLFF	TGTGCCAGCTCACCACGGGCAGGGTCTAATGAAAAACTGTTTTTT
-	TRBJ1-2	-	TRBV6-5	CASSEQGFSGYTF	TGTGCCAGCAGTGAACAGGGCTTTAGCGGCTACACCTTC
-	TRBJ1-3	-	TRBV30	CAWRFPPGNTIYF	TGTGCCTGGAGGTTTCCTCCGGGAAACACCATATATTTT
-	TRBJ1-5	-	TRBV29-1	CSVAADNQPQHF	TGCAGCGTTGCCGCAGATAATCAGCCCCAGCATTTT
-	TRBJ2-4	TRBD1	TRBV7-9	CASSPAGTENIQYF	TGTGCCAGCTCCCCCGCCGGGACAGAAAACATTCAGTACTTC
-	TRBJ2-3	-	TRBV7-9	CASSLRDTQYF	TGTGCCAGCAGCCTCAGGGATACGCAGTATTTT
-	TRBJ2-1	TRBD2	TRBV28	CASSVTSGSTYNEQFF	TGTGCCAGCAGTGTGACTAGCGGGAGCACCTACAATGAGCAGTTCTTC
-	TRBJ1-1	-	TRBV6-5	CASSPSGTEAFF	TGTGCCAGCAGTCCATCAGGCACTGAAGCTTTCTTT
-	TRBJ2-3	-	TRBV13	CASLERAITDTQYF	TGTGCCAGCTTGGAGCGGGCGATCACAGATACGCAGTATTTT
-	TRBJ1-6	TRBD1	TRBV6-5	CASRRQGFDSPLHF	TGTGCCAGCAGGAGACAGGGTTTCGATTCACCCCTCCACTTT
-	TRBJ2-3	TRBD2	TRBV14	CASSQIPGAGGQDTQYF	TGTGCCAGCAGCCAGATCCCCGGAGCGGGGGGGCAAGATACGCAGTATTTT
-	TRBJ1-1	-	TRBV6-5	CASSLRMNTEAFF	TGTGCCAGCAGTTTGAGAATGAACACTGAAGCTTTCTTT